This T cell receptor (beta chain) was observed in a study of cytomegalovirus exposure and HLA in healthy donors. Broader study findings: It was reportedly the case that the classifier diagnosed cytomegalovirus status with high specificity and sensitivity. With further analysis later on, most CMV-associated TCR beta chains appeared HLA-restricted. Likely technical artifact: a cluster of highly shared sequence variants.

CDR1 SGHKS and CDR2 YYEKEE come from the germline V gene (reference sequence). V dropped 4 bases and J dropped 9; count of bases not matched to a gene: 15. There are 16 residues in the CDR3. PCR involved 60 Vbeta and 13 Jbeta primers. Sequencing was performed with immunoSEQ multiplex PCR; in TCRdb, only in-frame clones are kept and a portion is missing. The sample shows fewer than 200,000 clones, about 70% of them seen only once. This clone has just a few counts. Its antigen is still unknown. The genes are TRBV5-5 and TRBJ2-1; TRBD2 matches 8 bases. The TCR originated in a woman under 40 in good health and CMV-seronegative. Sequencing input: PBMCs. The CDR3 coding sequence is TGTGCCAGCAGCCCCATCAGCGGGAGCAGCGGGGTTGAGCAGTTCTTC. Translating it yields CASSPISGSSGVEQFF.